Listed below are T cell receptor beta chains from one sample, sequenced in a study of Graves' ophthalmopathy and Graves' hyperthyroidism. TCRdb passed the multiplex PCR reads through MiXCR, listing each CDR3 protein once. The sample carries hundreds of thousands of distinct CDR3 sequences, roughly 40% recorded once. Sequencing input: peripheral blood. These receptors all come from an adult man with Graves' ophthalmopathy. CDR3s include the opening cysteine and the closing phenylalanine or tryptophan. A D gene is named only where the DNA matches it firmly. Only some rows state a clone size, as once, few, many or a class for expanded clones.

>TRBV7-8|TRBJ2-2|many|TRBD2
CASSPSGGGVGELFF
TGTGCCAGCAGCCCTAGCGGGGGAGGAGTCGGGGAGCTGTTTTTT
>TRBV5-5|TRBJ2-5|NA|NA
CASRHSREYQETQYF
TGTGCCAGCCGACATAGTCGGGAGTACCAAGAGACCCAGTACTTC
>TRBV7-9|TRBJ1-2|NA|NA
CASSLGGGAFNYGYTF
TGTGCCAGCAGCTTAGGAGGAGGGGCGTTTAACTATGGCTACACCTTC
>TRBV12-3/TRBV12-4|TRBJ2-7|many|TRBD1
CASSLTGANNEQYF
TGTGCCAGCAGTTTGACAGGGGCAAACAACGAGCAGTACTTC
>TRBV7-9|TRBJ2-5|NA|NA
CASSLVPQLQITRETQYF
TGTGCCAGCAGCTTAGTTCCCCAGCTCCAAATTACCAGAGAGACCCAGTACTTC
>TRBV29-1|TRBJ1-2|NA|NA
CSVELGYTF
TGCAGCGTTGAGTTAGGCTACACCTTC
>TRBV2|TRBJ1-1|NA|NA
CASSFDRKAFF
TGTGCCAGCAGTTTCGACAGAAAAGCTTTCTTT
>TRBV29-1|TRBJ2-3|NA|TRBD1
CSADSGGADTQYF
TGCAGCGCAGACTCAGGGGGTGCAGATACGCAGTATTTT
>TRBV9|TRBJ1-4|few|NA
CASRRFNEKLFF
TGTGCCAGCCGGAGGTTTAATGAAAAACTGTTTTTT
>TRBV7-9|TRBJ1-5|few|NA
CASSLRGPQPQHF
TGTGCCAGCAGCTTAAGGGGTCCTCAGCCCCAGCATTTT
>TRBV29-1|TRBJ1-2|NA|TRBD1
CSAITGQNNYGYTF
TGCAGCGCTATTACGGGACAGAATAACTATGGCTACACCTTC
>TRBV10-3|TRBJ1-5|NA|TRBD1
CATSDSTGVQSNQPQHF
TGTGCCACCAGTGACTCGACAGGGGTACAAAGCAATCAGCCCCAGCATTTT
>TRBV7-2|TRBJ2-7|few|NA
CASSLALTLTDEQYF
TGTGCCAGCAGCTTAGCTCTGACTCTAACGGACGAGCAGTACTTC
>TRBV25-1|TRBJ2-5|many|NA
CASSESGTKETQYF
TGTGCCAGCAGTGAAAGTGGGACCAAGGAGACCCAGTACTTC
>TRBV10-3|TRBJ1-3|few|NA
CAWSVPGLADTIYF
TGTGCCTGGAGTGTACCGGGGTTGGCGGACACCATATATTTT
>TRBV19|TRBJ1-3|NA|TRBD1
CASRLYGTGSGFGNTIYF
TGTGCCAGTAGGCTCTACGGGACAGGGTCTGGTTTTGGAAACACCATATATTTT
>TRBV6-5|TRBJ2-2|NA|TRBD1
CVSSYGTGIGELFF
TGTGTCAGCAGTTACGGGACAGGGATCGGGGAGCTGTTTTTT